These 22 T cell receptor beta chains came from one sample sequenced in a study of neurological immune-mediated disorders. One entry per CDR3 protein results from TCRdb running MiXCR on the 5' RACE reads. The data contain about 40,000 distinct CDR3 sequences, under 4% of them seen just once; the ten biggest clones take up about 7.8%. The time point denotes: longitudinal time-point 1 (baseline). Sequencing was carried out using PBMCs. The receptors were sampled from a woman aged 60-70 years with multiple sclerosis.

This clonotype was counted ten times or more. The DNA of the CDR3 is TGCAGTGCTAGGGACTTTTCTTCAGACTACGAGCAGTACTTC. This sequence encodes CSARDFSSDYEQYF. The chain employs TRBV20-1 and TRBJ2-7, with D possibly being TRBD2 (5 bases). Trimming took 3 bases from V and 3 from J, leaving 15 bases between them. CDR1 and CDR2 from the germline V gene are DFQATT and SNEGSKA (reference sequence). This CDR3 comprises 14 residues.

The table lists this clonotype with many counts. This rearrangement joins TRBV3-1 to TRBJ2-2; 13 nucleotides agree with TRBD2. The germline gives CDR1 LGHDT, CDR2 YNNKEL (reference sequence). The V segment lost 4 bases and the J segment 6 bases; nucleotides outside the gene matches: 5. This CDR3 has 16 residues. The CDR3 bases are TGTGCCAGCAGCCTACGACTAGCGGGGGGACCCGGGGAGCTGTTTTTT. This sequence encodes CASSLRLAGGPGELFF.

At least ten counts were recorded for this clonotype. V and J are TRBV20-1 and TRBJ2-2; tentatively, D is TRBD1 or TRBD2 (6 bases each). Trimming removed 6 bases from V and 5 bases from J, with 16 bases in between. Germline CDR1 is DFQATT and CDR2 is SNEGSKA (reference sequence). This CDR3 is 14 amino acids long. CDR3 amino acids: CSAREGGRTGELFF. CDR3 coding DNA: TGCAGTGCCCGAGAAGGGGGGCGTACCGGGGAGCTGTTTTTT.

This clonotype is medium-sized. This chain uses TRBV20-1 with TRBJ2-7; 9 bases match TRBD2. Germline V gene lookup returns CDR1 DFQATT and CDR2 SNEGSKA (reference sequence). The CDR3 extends over 15 amino acids. The J segment lost 3 bases and the V segment lost 4 bases, leaving 10 bases of the junction unmatched. CDR3 residues: CSAIETAGGLYEQYF. DNA of the CDR3: TGCAGTGCTATTGAGACAGCGGGGGGTCTCTACGAGCAGTACTTC.

This clonotype qualifies as medium-sized. V usage is TRBV5-1 and J usage is TRBJ1-1; 12 positions match TRBD1. After removal of 5 bases from V and 4 bases from J, the junction contained 6 bases not matched to a gene. CDR3 length equals 15 residues. The V gene's germline CDR1 is SGHRS and CDR2 YFSETQ. CDR3 bases: TGCGCCAGCAGGGGACAGGGGGCTTTCGGCACTGAAGCTTTCTTT. Amino acids: CASRGQGAFGTEAFF.

This clonotype was observed many times. The J gene is TRBJ2-2, the V gene TRBV7-9, with D perhaps matching TRBD1 (6 bases). V dropped 5 bases and J dropped 2 bases, with 9 bases sitting between them. The CDR3 covers 14 residues. CDR1 and CDR2 from the germline V gene are SEHNR and FQNEAQ (reference sequence). CDR3 amino acids: CASSRDTNTGELFF. Here the CDR3 DNA reads TGTGCCAGCAGCCGGGACACTAACACCGGGGAGCTGTTTTTT.

This clonotype was counted at least ten times. The chain couples TRBV7-9 to TRBJ2-5, with TRBD1 as a possible D gene (6 bases). The V end lost 5 bases, the J end lost 1 base, and 11 bases lay between the germline ends. The CDR3 runs to 14 residues. Per the germline V gene, CDR1 is SEHNR and CDR2 is FQNEAQ (reference sequence). The CDR3 loop reads CASSLRTVQETQYF. Here the CDR3 DNA reads TGTGCCAGCAGCCTCAGGACAGTCCAAGAGACCCAGTACTTC.

In its sample, this clonotype was seen many times. The chain uses TRBV7-9 and TRBJ2-7; 7 nucleotides match TRBD1. This CDR3 has 14 amino acids. From germline, CDR1 is SEHNR and CDR2 FQNEAQ (reference sequence). V lost 5 bases and J lost 0; bases outside the gene matches: 4. The DNA for the CDR3 is TGTGCCAGCAGCCCGGGACAGAGCTCCTACGAGCAGTACTTC. It translates to CASSPGQSSYEQYF.

This clonotype was detected ten times or more. The chain couples TRBV7-9 to TRBJ2-5; D possibly corresponds to TRBD2 (6 bases). Germline V CDR1 and CDR2: SEHNR, FQNEAQ (reference sequence). The ends were cut back, 4 bases at V and 2 bases at J, with 11 bases in the middle. This CDR3 comprises 14 residues. The DNA of the CDR3 is TGTGCCAGCAGCTCCGACGGGAGTCAAGAGACCCAGTACTTC. It codes for CASSSDGSQETQYF.

This clonotype was found many times. The chain is built from TRBV20-1 and TRBJ2-1; the D is unclear. Trimming cost V 2 bases and J 7 bases, with 15 bases left between them. The CDR3 is 14 residues long. CDR1 is DFQATT and CDR2 is SNEGSKA in the germline V gene (reference sequence). Written as DNA, the CDR3 is TGCAGTGCTAGAAGAAAACTGGTGGAGAATGAGCAGTTCTTC. Translation gives CSARRKLVENEQFF.

The sample holds many counts of this clonotype. The chain joins TRBV20-1 to TRBJ1-5; unclear D gene. Trimming pared 5 bases from V and 7 bases from J, leaving 21 bases between. This CDR3 is built from 15 residues. CDR1 is DFQATT, CDR2 SNEGSKA, per germline (reference sequence). The CDR3: CSAGPSAEPRQPQHF. The CDR3 DNA is TGCAGTGCTGGACCCTCGGCGGAGCCAAGGCAGCCCCAGCATTTT.

At least ten counts were recorded for this clonotype. The gene calls are TRBV20-1 and TRBJ2-2, with a possible D match to TRBD1 (6 bases). Deletions cut 2 bases from V and 1 base from J, with 17 bases between. This CDR3 region has 17 residues. Germline values: CDR1 DFQATT, CDR2 SNEGSKA (reference sequence). DNA for the CDR3: TGCAGTGCTAGACCCTCCTCCCTGACAGGGAACACCGGGGAGCTGTTTTTT. Encoded protein: CSARPSSLTGNTGELFF.

This clonotype was counted many times. This chain links TRBV6-5 with TRBJ1-5, with D perhaps matching TRBD1 (6 bases). Germline lookup yields CDR1 MNHEY and CDR2 SVGAGI. V lost 5 bases, J lost 0 bases, and 11 bases lay in between. The CDR3 is made up of 15 amino acids. The CDR3 DNA reads as TGTGCCAGCAGTCCGACAGGTAGTAGCAATCAGCCCCAGCATTTT. Translation gives CASSPTGSSNQPQHF.

This clonotype appeared many times. The chain employs TRBV20-1 and TRBJ2-2; no definite D call. The CDR3 consists of 15 residues. CDR1 and CDR2 (germline): DFQATT, SNEGSKA (reference sequence). V was shortened by 6 bases and J by 2 bases, with 16 bases between the two germline ends. The CDR3 region is CSARKGVANTGELFF. The CDR3 coding sequence is TGCAGTGCCAGAAAGGGTGTAGCCAACACCGGGGAGCTGTTTTTT.

The rearrangement joins TRBV28 to TRBJ1-1; D gene unclear. V was cut by 7 bases and J by 7 bases, with 19 bases left in between. CDR1 and CDR2 from the germline V gene are MDHEN and SYDVKM. This CDR3 is 14 amino acids long. CDR3 DNA sequence: TGTGCCAGCACCACCAATTTGGGTCGGATTGAAGCTTTCTTT. This gives the protein CASTTNLGRIEAFF.

This clonotype was seen ten or more times. The V call is TRBV28, the J call TRBJ1-5, with D perhaps matching TRBD1 (5 bases). V shed 4 bases and J shed 1 base, with 11 bases lying between them. This CDR3 has 15 residues. Germline loops: CDR1 MDHEN, CDR2 SYDVKM. In nucleotides, the CDR3 is TGTGCCAGCAGTTCCAGGGCAGGGAGCAATCAGCCCCAGCATTTT. Translation gives CASSSRAGSNQPQHF.

This clonotype was seen at least ten times. This sequence joins TRBV15 and TRBJ2-7, with 9 bases identical to TRBD1. Trimming cost V 6 bases and J 3 bases; bases outside gene matches: 6. Germline V gives CDR1 LNHNV, CDR2 YYDKDF (reference sequence). The length of the CDR3 is 14 residues. CDR3 in DNA: TGTGCCACCAGTACAGGGGGCCAGTACTACGAGCAGTACTTC. Protein sequence: CATSTGGQYYEQYF.

This clonotype appeared many times. The chain joins TRBV14 to TRBJ1-6, with TRBD1 matching over 9 bases. This CDR3 is built from 13 residues. V was pared by 3 bases and J by 12 bases, with 3 bases of the junction left unmatched. The germline V gene encodes CDR1 SGHDN and CDR2 FVKESK. In nucleotides, the CDR3 is TGTGCCAGCAGCCAGGGACAGGGTCTACCCCTCCACTTT. It yields the protein CASSQGQGLPLHF. Complete variable domain (other parts from reference TRBV14 and TRBJ1-6): EAGVTQFPSHSVIEKGQTVTLRCDPISGHDNLYWYRRVMGKEIKFLLHFVKESKQDESGMPNNRFLAERTGGTYSTLKVQPAELEDSGVYFCASSQGQGLPLHFGNGTRLTVT.

At least ten counts were recorded for this clonotype. The chain has TRBV3-1 and TRBJ2-2, with a tentative D call TRBD2 (6 bases). CDR3 length equals 15 residues. Germline lookup yields CDR1 LGHDT and CDR2 YNNKEL (reference sequence). V was shortened by 5 bases and J by 3 bases, with 13 bases between the two germline ends. The CDR3 protein is CASSYRDSYTGELFF. The CDR3 bases are TGTGCCAGCAGCTACCGGGACTCGTACACCGGGGAGCTGTTTTTT.

This clonotype has at least ten counts. The CDR3 loop reads CASSLIQAFGEQYF. The CDR3 DNA reads TGTGCCAGCAGTTTAATCCAGGCGTTCGGGGAGCAGTACTTC. The V gene is TRBV12-3 or TRBV12-4, the J gene TRBJ2-7; D is uncertain. The CDR3 has 14 residues. V lost 2 bases, J lost 7 bases, and 15 bases lay in between.

This clonotype was seen at least ten times. The chain is built from TRBV11-2 and TRBJ2-1; 7 bases fit TRBD1. CDR1 and CDR2 (germline): SGHAT, FQNNGV. V lost 1 base and J lost 7; bases outside the gene matches: 10. The CDR3 is 16 amino acids. CDR3: CASSLVQGIIKNEQFF. The DNA for the CDR3 is TGTGCCAGCAGCTTAGTACAGGGGATAATCAAGAATGAGCAGTTCTTC.

This clonotype occurred many times. V and J are TRBV7-2 and TRBJ1-1; D possibly corresponds to TRBD1 (6 bases). Germline loops: CDR1 SGHTA, CDR2 FQGNSA. V lost 4 bases, J lost 1 base, and 13 bases lay in between. CDR3 length: 15 residues. CDR3 protein: CASSSRRQANTEAFF. CDR3 nucleotides: TGTGCCAGCAGCTCGAGACGACAGGCGAACACTGAAGCTTTCTTT.